What follows are 10 T cell receptor beta chains derived from one specimen sequenced in a study of shared clonotypes between healthy human individuals. TCRdb's table, derived via immunoSEQ multiplex PCR, lists solely in-frame clones and lacks some. The repertoire holds 950,000 to 1,300,000 clones, with roughly 75% as singletons. The sequenced material came from memory CD4+ T cells sorted from blood. Described subset: CD45RA-negative fraction. These receptors came from a man aged 18 to 29 in good health.

There are a few counts of this clone. The gene calls are TRBV11-2 and TRBJ1-5, with unresolved D. Germline V lookup: CDR1 SGHAT, CDR2 FQNNGV. The CDR3 runs to 15 residues. V lost 5 bases to trimming and J lost 3 bases, with 14 bases between them. CDR3 protein: CASSPQSGVNQPQHF. CDR3 DNA: TGTGCCAGCAGCCCGCAGTCCGGGGTCAATCAGCCCCAGCATTTT.

The genes are TRBV18 and TRBJ2-4; D unclear. From germline, CDR1 is KGHSH and CDR2 LQKENI. The CDR3 length is 13 residues. V lost 5 bases to trimming and J lost 6 bases, with 11 bases between them. Written as DNA, the CDR3 is TGTGCCAGCTCAAAGGAGCTGTTAAACATTCAGTACTTC. Protein sequence: CASSKELLNIQYF.

The chain carries TRBV28 and TRBJ1-5, with 10 bases fitting TRBD1. Per the germline V gene, CDR1 is MDHEN and CDR2 is SYDVKM. With 1 base clipped from V and 15 bases from J, the junction kept 3 bases outside the gene matches. The CDR3 loop spans 12 amino acids. The CDR3, as DNA: TGTGCCAGCAGTTTATATGGGACAGGGGCGCATTTT. Translation: CASSLYGTGAHF.

The V call is TRBV7-8, the J call TRBJ1-1, with 10 bases that match TRBD1. This CDR3 contains 14 residues. Germline lookup yields CDR1 SGHVS and CDR2 FQNEAQ. V trimming: 5 bases; J trimming: 7 bases; junction bases outside the gene matches: 7. The CDR3 reads CASSPGQGEVEAFF. Here the CDR3 DNA reads TGTGCCAGCAGCCCTGGACAGGGGGAAGTTGAAGCTTTCTTT.

The chain joins TRBV5-1 to TRBJ2-5, with unresolved D. This CDR3 region has 13 residues. The germline V and J ends were trimmed by 2 bases and 5 bases, with 10 bases remaining between them. Germline CDR1 is SGHRS and CDR2 is YFSETQ. DNA for the CDR3: TGCGCCAGCAGCTTTGGAGTCCAGGAGACCCAGTACTTC. The encoded protein is CASSFGVQETQYF.

This chain links TRBV4-1 with TRBJ2-3, with 14 bases fitting TRBD2. V lost 4 bases and J lost 3; bases outside the gene matches: 6. The length of the CDR3 is 17 residues. Per germline, CDR1 MGHRA and CDR2 YSYEKL. This CDR3 reads CASSRGTSGGPTDTQYF. CDR3 DNA sequence: TGCGCCAGCAGCCGCGGGACTAGCGGGGGCCCTACAGATACGCAGTATTTT.

This clone showed up just once. V and J are TRBV28 and TRBJ1-4; D remains ambiguous. CDR3 length: 13 amino acids. CDR1 and CDR2 (germline): MDHEN, SYDVKM. V was clipped by 3 bases and J by 8 bases, with 10 bases between them. CDR3 sequence reads: CASSFGSWEKLFF. DNA of the CDR3: TGTGCCAGCAGTTTCGGGAGTTGGGAAAAACTGTTTTTT. The full variable domain, rest sourced from reference TRBV28 and TRBJ1-4, is DVKVTQSSRYLVKRTGEKVFLECVQDMDHENMFWYRQDPGLGLRLIYFSYDVKMKEKGDIPEGYSVSREKKERFSLILESASTNQTSMYLCASSFGSWEKLFFGSGTQLSVL.

The table lists this clone with a few counts. The rearrangement joins TRBV10-2 to TRBJ2-2; D unresolved. The CDR3 is 14 residues long. The ends were cut back, 2 bases at V and 4 bases at J, with 8 bases in the middle. Germline V CDR1 and CDR2: WSHSY, SAAADI. The CDR3 sequence: CASSEIPTTGELFF. CDR3 DNA: TGCGCCAGCAGTGAGATCCCGACCACCGGGGAGCTGTTTTTT.

This clone was seen only a few times. The J gene is TRBJ2-7, the V gene TRBV30; TRBD1 aligns across 9 bases. This CDR3 is 13 amino acids long. Germline V CDR1 and CDR2: GTSNPN, SVGIG (reference sequence). V dropped 3 bases and J dropped 6; count of bases not matched to a gene: 6. CDR3 amino acids: CAWRGTGTPEQYF. CDR3 DNA: TGTGCCTGGAGGGGGACAGGGACCCCCGAGCAGTACTTC.

This clone has a handful of counts. J is TRBJ2-1 and V is TRBV10-3, with 7 positions matching TRBD2. Germline CDR1 and CDR2: ENHRY and SYGVKD. The CDR3 covers 15 residues. J was trimmed by 4 bases and V by 5 bases; bases with no gene match: 8. The CDR3 here is CAISSKTSPYNEQFF. CDR3 nucleotide sequence: TGTGCCATCAGTTCGAAGACTAGCCCTTACAATGAGCAGTTCTTC.